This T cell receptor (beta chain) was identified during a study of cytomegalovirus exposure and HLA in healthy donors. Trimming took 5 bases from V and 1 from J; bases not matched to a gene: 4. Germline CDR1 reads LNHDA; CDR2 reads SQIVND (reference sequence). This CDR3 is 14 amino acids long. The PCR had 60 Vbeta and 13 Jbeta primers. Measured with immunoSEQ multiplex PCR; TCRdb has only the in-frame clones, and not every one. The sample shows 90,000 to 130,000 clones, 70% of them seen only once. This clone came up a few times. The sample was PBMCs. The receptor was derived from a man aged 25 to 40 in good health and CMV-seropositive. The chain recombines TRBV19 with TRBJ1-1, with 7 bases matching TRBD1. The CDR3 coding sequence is TGTGCCAGTAGTCCGCGGGACAGGAACACTGAAGCTTTCTTT. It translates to CASSPRDRNTEAFF.